This T cell receptor beta chain was obtained from a study of T cells in narcolepsy. Profiling relied on immunoSEQ multiplex PCR, and the TCRdb table lists in-frame clones only, not all of them. Among fewer than 35,000 clones, around 83% were seen once, and the ten largest hold about 3%. Looked up from germline, CDR1 is SEHNR and CDR2 is FQNEAQ (reference sequence). Trimming took 1 base from V and 4 from J, leaving 12 bases between them. The CDR3 is 15 amino acids. V and J are TRBV7-9 and TRBJ2-3; either TRBD1 or TRBD2 may fit D (5 bases each). The specimen was CD45RA- memory CD4+ T cells from PBMCs. The source of this sequence is a human donor with narcolepsy. CDR3 protein: CASSLDRQGPDTQYF. The CDR3 DNA sequence: TGTGCCAGCAGCTTAGATCGGCAGGGACCAGATACGCAGTATTTT.